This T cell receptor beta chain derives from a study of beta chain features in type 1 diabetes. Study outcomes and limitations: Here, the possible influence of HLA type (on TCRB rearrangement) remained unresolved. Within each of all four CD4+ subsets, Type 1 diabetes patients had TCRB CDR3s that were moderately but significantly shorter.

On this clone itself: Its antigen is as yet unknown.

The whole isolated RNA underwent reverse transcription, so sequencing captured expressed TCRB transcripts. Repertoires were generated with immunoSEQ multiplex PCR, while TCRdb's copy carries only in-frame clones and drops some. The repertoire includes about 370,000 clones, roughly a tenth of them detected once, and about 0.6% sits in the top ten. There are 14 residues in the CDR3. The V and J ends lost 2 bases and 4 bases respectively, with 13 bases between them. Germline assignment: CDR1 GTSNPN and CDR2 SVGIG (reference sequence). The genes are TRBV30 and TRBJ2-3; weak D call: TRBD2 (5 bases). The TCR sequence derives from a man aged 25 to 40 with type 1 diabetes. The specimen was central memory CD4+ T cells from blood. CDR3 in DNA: TGTGCCTGGAGTATTGGGAGTTTCGCAGATACGCAGTATTTT. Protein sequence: CAWSIGSFADTQYF.